This is a list of T cell receptor beta chains from one sample in a study of cytomegalovirus exposure and HLA in healthy donors. Here immunoSEQ multiplex PCR was the method, and the copy in TCRdb shows in-frame clones only, minus some. Recorded for this sample: roughly 30,000 clones. Sequenced: PBMCs. The receptor set was obtained from a female donor in good health and CMV-seronegative. The conserved cysteine and the conserved F or W are not part of the CDR3 here.

V: TRBV7-3
J: TRBJ1-1
CDR3: ASSLTGTAWNTEAF

V: TRBV5-1
J: TRBJ2-7
CDR3: ASSLATGMSSYEQY

V: TRBV19
J: TRBJ1-4
CDR3: ASSRTRGTGYEKLF

V: TRBV18
J: TRBJ2-5
CDR3: ASSPILAGNQETQY

V: TRBV5-1
J: TRBJ2-7
CDR3: ASREGQNEQY

V: TRBV19
J: TRBJ2-7
CDR3: ASSILTTGRSYEQY

V: TRBV19
J: TRBJ2-7
CDR3: AAGDIYEQY

V: TRBV5-6
J: TRBJ1-6
CDR3: ASSSIAQGGNSPLH

V: TRBV4-2
J: TRBJ1-1
CDR3: ASSQVEGGNTEAF

V: TRBV18
J: TRBJ1-1
CDR3: ASSPSIGGGTEAF

V: TRBV6-5
J: TRBJ1-5
CDR3: ASRRRDSANQPQH

V: TRBV4-3
J: TRBJ1-6
CDR3: ASSQWFSRVSPLH

V: TRBV28
J: TRBJ2-7
CDR3: ASSLSLFRGTYEQY

V: TRBV6-1
J: TRBJ1-2
CDR3: ASSEAGDRLYGYT

V: TRBV4-1
J: TRBJ1-2
CDR3: ASSQEQGNFNGYT

V: TRBV10-3
J: TRBJ2-2
CDR3: AISANTGELF

V: TRBV30
J: TRBJ1-4
CDR3: AWSGRYRGVATNEKLF

V: TRBV28
J: TRBJ1-2
CDR3: ASSPPMGTRNYGYT

V: TRBV10-3
J: TRBJ2-1
CDR3: AISGAGGPREQF

V: TRBV6-1
J: TRBJ2-3
CDR3: ASRGQLSSTDTQY

V: TRBV5-6
J: TRBJ2-7
CDR3: ASSSTGEQY

V: TRBV5-8
J: TRBJ2-1
CDR3: ASSLTPGGSYNEQF

V: TRBV10-2
J: TRBJ1-6
CDR3: ASSERNRDRKNSPLH

V: TRBV2
J: TRBJ1-1
CDR3: ASSERDRATEAF

V: TRBV9
J: TRBJ2-5
CDR3: ASSDGTGIRETQY

V: TRBV5-6
J: TRBJ2-7
CDR3: ASSKRDFTYEQY

V: TRBV5-5
J: TRBJ2-7
CDR3: ASSLDIHEQY

V: TRBV19
J: TRBJ2-2
CDR3: ASTLEGGNTGELF

V: TRBV2
J: TRBJ1-1
CDR3: ASSRQALNTEAF

V: TRBV10-2
J: TRBJ2-2
CDR3: ASSESSGGPGELF

V: TRBV19
J: TRBJ1-5
CDR3: ASSRTGRGNQPQH

V: TRBV4-2
J: TRBJ1-6
CDR3: ASSQGGGQGNSPLH

V: TRBV18
J: TRBJ2-7
CDR3: ASSLGQGQGAKYEQY

V: TRBV4-2
J: TRBJ2-2
CDR3: ASSPLLAGGENTGELF

V: TRBV5-8
J: TRBJ2-3
CDR3: AISLGQFSTDTQY

V: TRBV7-2
J: TRBJ2-5
CDR3: ASSLMGSVGTQY

V: TRBV5-6
J: TRBJ2-7
CDR3: ASSADRAGRASSYEQY

V: TRBV19
J: TRBJ2-7
CDR3: ASRLGTGSSYEQY

V: TRBV18
J: TRBJ2-1
CDR3: ASSPFPPYNEQF

V: TRBV19
J: TRBJ1-4
CDR3: ASSTPGTDNEKLF

V: TRBV5-3
J: TRBJ2-3
CDR3: ARGPEVYSTDTQY

V: TRBV7-2
J: TRBJ1-2
CDR3: ASSLAPGRGRDYGYT

V: TRBV2
J: TRBJ1-6
CDR3: ASSEKEAGFRPLH

V: TRBV29-1
J: TRBJ1-2
CDR3: SVEDDRVGSGYT

V: TRBV4-1
J: TRBJ2-1
CDR3: ASSLTPSSGVYNEQF

V: TRBV11-3
J: TRBJ2-5
CDR3: ASSQEGLKTQY